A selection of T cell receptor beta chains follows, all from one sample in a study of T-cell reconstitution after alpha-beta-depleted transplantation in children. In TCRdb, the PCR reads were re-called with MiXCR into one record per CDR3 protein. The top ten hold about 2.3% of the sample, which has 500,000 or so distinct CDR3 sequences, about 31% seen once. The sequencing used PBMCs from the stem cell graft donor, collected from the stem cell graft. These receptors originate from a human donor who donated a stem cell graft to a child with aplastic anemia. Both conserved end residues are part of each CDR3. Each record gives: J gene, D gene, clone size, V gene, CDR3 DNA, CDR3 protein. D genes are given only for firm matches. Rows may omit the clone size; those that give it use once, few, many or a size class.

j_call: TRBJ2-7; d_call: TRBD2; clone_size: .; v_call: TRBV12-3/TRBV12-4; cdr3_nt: TGTGCCAGCAGTTCGTTAGCGGGAGGAATCTACGAGCAGTACTTC; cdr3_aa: CASSSLAGGIYEQYF
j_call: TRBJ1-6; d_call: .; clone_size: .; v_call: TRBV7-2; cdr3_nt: TGTGCCAGCAGCTTAGCAACTCCCAACTCACCCCTCCACTTT; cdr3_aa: CASSLATPNSPLHF
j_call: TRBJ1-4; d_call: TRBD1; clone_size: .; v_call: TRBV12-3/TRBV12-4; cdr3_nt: TGTGCCAGCAGATGGGGACAGCCTAATGAAAAACTGTTTTTT; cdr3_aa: CASRWGQPNEKLFF
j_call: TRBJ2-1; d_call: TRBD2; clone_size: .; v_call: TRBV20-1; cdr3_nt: TGCAGTGCTAGGGAGTGGGAGCGGGAGAAAGTGGGCAATGAGCAGTTCTTC; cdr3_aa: CSAREWEREKVGNEQFF
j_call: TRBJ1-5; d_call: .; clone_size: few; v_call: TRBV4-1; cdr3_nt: TGCGCCAGCAGCCGCAATGGGCATAGCAATCAGCCCCAGCATTTT; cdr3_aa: CASSRNGHSNQPQHF
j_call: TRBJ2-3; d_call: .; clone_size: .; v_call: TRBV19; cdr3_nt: TGTGCCAGCAGTAGCCAGGTGTTATCAGATACGCAGTATTTT; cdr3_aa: CASSSQVLSDTQYF
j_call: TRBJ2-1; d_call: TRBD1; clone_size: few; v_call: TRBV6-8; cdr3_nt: TGTGCCAGCAGTTACCCGAACCTCGGGACAGACGACAATGAGCAGTTCTTC; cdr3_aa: CASSYPNLGTDDNEQFF
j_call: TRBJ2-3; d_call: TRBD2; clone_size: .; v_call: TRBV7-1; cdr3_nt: TGTGCCAGCAGCTCTCGGACTAGCGGGAGGGCCAACGTGGGGAGGGCCAACACAGATACGCAGTATTTT; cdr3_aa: CASSSRTSGRANVGRANTDTQYF
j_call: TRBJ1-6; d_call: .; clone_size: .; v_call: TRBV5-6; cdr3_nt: TGTGCCAGCAGCTTTTGGAGGGGCCGAAGCGGTAATTCACCCCTCCACTTT; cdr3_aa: CASSFWRGRSGNSPLHF
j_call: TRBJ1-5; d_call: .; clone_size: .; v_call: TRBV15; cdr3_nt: TGTGCCACCAGCAGAGAAAGGGGCAATCAGCCCCAGCATTTT; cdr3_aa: CATSRERGNQPQHF
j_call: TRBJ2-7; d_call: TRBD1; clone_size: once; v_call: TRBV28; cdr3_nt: TGTGCCAGCATCGGGACAGGGTCGTGGGAGCAGTACTTC; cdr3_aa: CASIGTGSWEQYF
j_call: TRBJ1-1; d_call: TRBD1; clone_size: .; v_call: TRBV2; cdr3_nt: TGTGCCAGCAGTGGAGACAGGGTCGGGCTGAACACTGAAGCTTTCTTT; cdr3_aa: CASSGDRVGLNTEAFF
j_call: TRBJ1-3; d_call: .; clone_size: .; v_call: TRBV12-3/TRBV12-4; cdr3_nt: TGTGCCAGCAGTTTACACTCTGGAAACACCATATATTTT; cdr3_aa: CASSLHSGNTIYF
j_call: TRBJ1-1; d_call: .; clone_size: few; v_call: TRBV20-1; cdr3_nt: TGCAGTGCTAGAGATTGGCGACAGAACACTGAAGCTTTCTTT; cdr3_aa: CSARDWRQNTEAFF
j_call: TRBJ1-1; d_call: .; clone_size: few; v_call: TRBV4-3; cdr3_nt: TGCGCCAGCAGCCAAGAGGCCCAGGGGACTGAAGCTTTCTTT; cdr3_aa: CASSQEAQGTEAFF
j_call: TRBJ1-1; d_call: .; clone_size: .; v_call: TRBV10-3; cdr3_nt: TGTGCCATCAGTGAGGTAGTCATGAACACTGAAGCTTTCTTT; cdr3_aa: CAISEVVMNTEAFF
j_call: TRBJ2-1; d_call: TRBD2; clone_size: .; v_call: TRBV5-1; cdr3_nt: TGCGCCAGCAGCTTCCCAGTAGCGGGGAGCTCCTACAATGAGCAGTTCTTC; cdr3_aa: CASSFPVAGSSYNEQFF
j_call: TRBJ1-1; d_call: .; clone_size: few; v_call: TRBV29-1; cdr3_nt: TGCAGCGTTGTGTTTCGAGCTCACGGCAGAATGAACACTGAAGCTTTCTTT; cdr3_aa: CSVVFRAHGRMNTEAFF
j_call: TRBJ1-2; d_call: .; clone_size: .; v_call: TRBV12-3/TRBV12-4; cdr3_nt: TGTGCCAGCAGTTCCGGGGGGCCGGATGGCTACACCTTC; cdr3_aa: CASSSGGPDGYTF
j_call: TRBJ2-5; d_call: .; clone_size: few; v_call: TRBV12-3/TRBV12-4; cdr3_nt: TGTGCCAGCAGTTTAGCCCGGGACTGGCGAGGGACCCAGTACTTC; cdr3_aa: CASSLARDWRGTQYF
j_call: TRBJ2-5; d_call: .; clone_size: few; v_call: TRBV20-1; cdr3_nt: TGCAGTGCTAGAGATAGGTCTGCAGGGGGGGAGACCCAGTACTTC; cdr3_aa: CSARDRSAGGETQYF
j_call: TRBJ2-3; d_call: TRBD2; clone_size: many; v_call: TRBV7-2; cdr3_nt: TGTGCCAGCAGCCAACTGGGACTAGTCACAGATACGCAGTATTTT; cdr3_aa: CASSQLGLVTDTQYF
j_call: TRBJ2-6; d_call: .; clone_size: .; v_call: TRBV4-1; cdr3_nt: TGCGCCAGCAGCCACAACCGGCTCGGCTCTGGGGCCAACGTCCTGACTTTC; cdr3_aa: CASSHNRLGSGANVLTF
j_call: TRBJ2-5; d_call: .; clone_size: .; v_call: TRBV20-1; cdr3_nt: TGCAGTGCTAGAGATAGGGGCCAAAAGTGGGAGACCCAGTACTTC; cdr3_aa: CSARDRGQKWETQYF
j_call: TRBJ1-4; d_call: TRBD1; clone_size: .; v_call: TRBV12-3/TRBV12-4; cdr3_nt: TGTGCCAGCAGTTTAGAAGGGACAGGGGGCGGAGGACTGTTTTTT; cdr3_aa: CASSLEGTGGGGLFF
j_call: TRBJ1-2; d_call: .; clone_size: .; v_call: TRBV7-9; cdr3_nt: TGTGCCAGCAGCCGGCCGGGATCCGGGGGCTACACCTTC; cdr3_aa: CASSRPGSGGYTF
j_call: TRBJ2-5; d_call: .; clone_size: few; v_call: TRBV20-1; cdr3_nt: TGCAGTGCTAGTTTTCCGAGACTTCAAGAGACCCAGTACTTC; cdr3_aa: CSASFPRLQETQYF
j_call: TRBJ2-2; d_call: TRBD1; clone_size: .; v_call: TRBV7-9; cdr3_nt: TGTGCCAGCAGCTTTTCGGACAGGGCCGGGGAGCTGTTTTTT; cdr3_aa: CASSFSDRAGELFF
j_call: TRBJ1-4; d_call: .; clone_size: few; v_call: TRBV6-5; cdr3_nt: TGTGCCAGCAAGCGTTCCCATGAAAAACTGTTTTTT; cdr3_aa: CASKRSHEKLFF
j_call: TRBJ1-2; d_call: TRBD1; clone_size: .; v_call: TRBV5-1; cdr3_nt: TGCGCCAGCAGCGCGGTTCAGGGGGCGAATGGCTACACCTTC; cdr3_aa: CASSAVQGANGYTF
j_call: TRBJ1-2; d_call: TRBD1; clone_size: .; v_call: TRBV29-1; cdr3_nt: TGCAGCGTTAGGGGACAGGGCCACATCTATGGCTACACCTTC; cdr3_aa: CSVRGQGHIYGYTF
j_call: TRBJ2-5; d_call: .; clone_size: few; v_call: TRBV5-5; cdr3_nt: TGTGCCAGCAGCTTGGTTCGGGTCCATGTGGAGACCCAGTACTTC; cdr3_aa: CASSLVRVHVETQYF
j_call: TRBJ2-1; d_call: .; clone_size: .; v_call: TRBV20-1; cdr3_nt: TGCAGTGCTACATTGACACTTTTGGCCCTATACAATGAGCAGTTCTTC; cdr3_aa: CSATLTLLALYNEQFF